A selection of T cell receptor beta chains follows, all from one sample in a study of CXCR3-negative and CXCR3-positive naive CD8 T cells. TCRdb reprocessed the 5' RACE reads and stores each CDR3 protein as one record, lacking DNA. The sample totals around 88,000 distinct CDR3 sequences. Specimen: naive CXCR3+ CD8+ T cells from blood. These receptors were taken from a human donor in good health. Some clones in this sample may be carry-over from other donors' samples. The CDR3 runs from the conserved cysteine through the conserved F or W. The order of the fields is J gene, V gene, CDR3 protein.

j_call: TRBJ2-7; v_call: TRBV5-1; cdr3_aa: CASSLVGGGYEQYF
j_call: TRBJ2-7; v_call: TRBV28; cdr3_aa: CASSSLTSSYEQYF
j_call: TRBJ2-3; v_call: TRBV7-9; cdr3_aa: CASSLVTILGDTQYF
j_call: TRBJ2-1; v_call: TRBV1; cdr3_aa: CTSSQEWPSSYNEQFF
j_call: TRBJ1-2; v_call: TRBV28; cdr3_aa: CASSSRDRGGNYGYTF
j_call: TRBJ2-7; v_call: TRBV14; cdr3_aa: CASSEDLAGDSYEQYF
j_call: TRBJ2-7; v_call: TRBV18; cdr3_aa: CASSPPPGFEQYF
j_call: TRBJ2-1; v_call: TRBV5-8; cdr3_aa: CASSSPGAWDEQFF
j_call: TRBJ2-7; v_call: TRBV12-3/TRBV12-4; cdr3_aa: CASTPPGSYEQYF
j_call: TRBJ2-7; v_call: TRBV29-1; cdr3_aa: CSVQGSGGSYEQYF